This entry is about one T cell receptor (beta chain). Its antigen is not known. V gave up 4 bases and J gave up 5 bases, with 22 bases separating them. The CDR3 covers 16 residues. This sample was taken from a study of OX40 agonist ivuxolimab in advanced cancers. General study points: Antigens targeted by the expanded peripheral T cells were not determined.

Method: immunoSEQ multiplex PCR; TCRdb's copy keeps in-frame clones and lacks some. The data show fewer than 45,000 clones, about 84% seen once. The material was CD4+ or CD8+ T cells sorted from blood, obtained in a trial of the OX40 agonist ivuxolimab. V usage is TRBV5-3 and J usage is TRBJ2-7; D could derive from TRBD1 or TRBD2 (5 bases each). TRBV5-3 has ORF status, its function being uncertain. This receptor was identified in an adult with an advanced solid tumor such as melanoma, head and neck, liver or kidney cancer. The CDR3 loop reads CARSSGLGLAGNEQYF. The CDR3 nucleotides read TGTGCCAGAAGCAGCGGTTTGGGGCTAGCAGGGAACGAGCAGTACTTC.